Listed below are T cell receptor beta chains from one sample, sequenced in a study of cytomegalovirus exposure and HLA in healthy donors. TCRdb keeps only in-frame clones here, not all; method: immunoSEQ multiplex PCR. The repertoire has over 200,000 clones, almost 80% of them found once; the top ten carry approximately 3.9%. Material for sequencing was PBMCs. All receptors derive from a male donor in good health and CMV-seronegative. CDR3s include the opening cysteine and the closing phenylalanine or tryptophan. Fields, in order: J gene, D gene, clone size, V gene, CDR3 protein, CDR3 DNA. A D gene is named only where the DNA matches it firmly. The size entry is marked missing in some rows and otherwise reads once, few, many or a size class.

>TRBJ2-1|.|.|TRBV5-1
CASSWGGTALDEQFF
TGCGCCAGCAGCTGGGGCGGGACAGCCCTAGATGAGCAGTTCTTC
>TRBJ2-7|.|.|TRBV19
CASSTTRGRIMEQYF
TGTGCCAGTAGTACCACCAGGGGGAGGATTATGGAGCAGTACTTC
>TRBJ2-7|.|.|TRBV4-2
CASSRSGSSYEQYF
TGTGCCAGCAGCCGTAGCGGATCCTCCTACGAGCAGTACTTC
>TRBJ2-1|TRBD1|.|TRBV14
CASSLPGQGYNEQFF
TGTGCCAGCAGCCTGCCGGGACAGGGATACAATGAGCAGTTCTTC
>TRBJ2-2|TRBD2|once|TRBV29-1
CSVEGGTSGNKAGELFF
TGCAGCGTTGAAGGGGGGACTAGCGGGAATAAGGCCGGGGAGCTGTTTTTT
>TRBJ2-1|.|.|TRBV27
CASSLRTPSYNEQFF
TGTGCCAGCAGTTTACGGACACCTTCATACAATGAGCAGTTCTTC
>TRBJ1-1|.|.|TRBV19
CASSIASPGGTEAFF
TGTGCCAGTAGTATTGCCTCTCCGGGGGGGACTGAAGCTTTCTTT
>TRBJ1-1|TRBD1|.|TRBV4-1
CASSPGQGANTEAFF
TGCGCCAGCAGCCCTGGACAGGGGGCCAACACTGAAGCTTTCTTT
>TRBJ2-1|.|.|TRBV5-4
CASSRDSMSHYYNEQFF
TGTGCCAGCAGCAGGGACTCAATGTCCCACTACTACAATGAGCAGTTCTTC
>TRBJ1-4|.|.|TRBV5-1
CASSTDRDSNEKLFF
TGCGCCAGCAGCACGGACAGAGATTCTAATGAAAAACTGTTTTTT
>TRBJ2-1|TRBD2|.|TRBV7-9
CASSLVLREAGDEQFF
TGTGCCAGCAGCTTAGTTCTACGGGAGGCCGGGGATGAGCAGTTCTTC
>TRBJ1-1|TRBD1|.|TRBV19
CASSTRGRTEAFF
TGTGCCAGTAGTACAAGGGGGCGGACTGAAGCTTTCTTT
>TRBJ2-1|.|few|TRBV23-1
CASSHASGTGSMDEQFF
TGCGCCAGCAGTCATGCATCAGGGACCGGGAGCATGGATGAGCAGTTCTTC
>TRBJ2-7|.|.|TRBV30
CAWSVTGVGEQYF
TGTGCCTGGAGTGTTACCGGGGTGGGGGAGCAGTACTTC
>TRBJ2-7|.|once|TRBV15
CATSREQGSYEQYF
TGTGCCACCAGCAGAGAGCAGGGGTCCTACGAGCAGTACTTC
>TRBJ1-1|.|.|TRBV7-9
CASSFYGSEAFF
TGTGCCAGCAGCTTTTATGGCAGTGAAGCTTTCTTT
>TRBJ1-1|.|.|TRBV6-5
CASSYGGTGNTEAFF
TGTGCCAGCAGTTACGGCGGGACGGGGAACACTGAAGCTTTCTTT
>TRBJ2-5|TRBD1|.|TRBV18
CASSQISGQFQETQYF
TGTGCCAGCTCACAGATATCGGGACAGTTCCAAGAGACCCAGTACTTC
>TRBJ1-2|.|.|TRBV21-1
CASSDWTGEGYTF
TGTGCCAGCAGCGACTGGACAGGGGAAGGCTACACCTTC
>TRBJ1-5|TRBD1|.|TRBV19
CASSMGQGAGGNQPQHF
TGTGCCAGTAGTATGGGTCAGGGGGCTGGGGGCAATCAGCCCCAGCATTTT
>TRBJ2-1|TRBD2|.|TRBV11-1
CASSLTGLAERNEQFF
TGTGCCAGCAGCTTAACGGGACTAGCGGAACGAAATGAGCAGTTCTTC
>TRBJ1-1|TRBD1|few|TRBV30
CAWKGQGIGTEAFF
TGTGCCTGGAAAGGACAGGGAATAGGTACTGAAGCTTTCTTT
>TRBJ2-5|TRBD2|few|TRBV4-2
CASSLRGGANQETQYF
TGTGCCAGCAGCCTACGGGGAGGGGCGAATCAAGAGACCCAGTACTTC
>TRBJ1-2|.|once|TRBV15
CATTAQGYGYTF
TGTGCCACCACGGCTCAGGGCTATGGCTACACCTTC
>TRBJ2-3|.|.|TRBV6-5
CASSEAVDTQYF
TGTGCCAGCAGTGAAGCGGTAGATACGCAGTATTTT
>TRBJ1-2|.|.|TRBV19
CASRKLAGAKGYGYTF
TGTGCCAGTAGAAAATTGGCAGGGGCGAAAGGCTATGGCTACACCTTC
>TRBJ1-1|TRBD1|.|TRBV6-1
CASSEIRGLVAFF
TGTGCCAGCAGTGAAATAAGGGGGCTGGTCGCTTTCTTT
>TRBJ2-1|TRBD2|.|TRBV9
CASSRALAGAFYNEQFF
TGTGCCAGCAGCCGCGCCCTAGCGGGAGCATTCTACAATGAGCAGTTCTTC
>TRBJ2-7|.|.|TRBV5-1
CASSLGSGPGYEQYF
TGCGCCAGCAGCTTGGGCAGCGGGCCGGGCTACGAGCAGTACTTC
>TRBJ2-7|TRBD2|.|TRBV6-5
CASSYSGLAEIYEQYF
TGTGCCAGCAGTTACTCGGGGCTAGCGGAGATCTACGAGCAGTACTTC
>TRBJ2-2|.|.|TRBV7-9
CASSLTLSPGELFF
TGTGCCAGCAGCTTAACCCTATCTCCCGGGGAGCTGTTTTTT
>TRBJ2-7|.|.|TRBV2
CASSDGRHSYEQYF
TGTGCCAGCAGTGATGGGCGCCACTCCTACGAGCAGTACTTC
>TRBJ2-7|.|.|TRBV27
CASSLRLPSDSYEQYF
TGTGCCAGCAGTTTAAGGCTCCCTAGCGACTCCTACGAGCAGTACTTC
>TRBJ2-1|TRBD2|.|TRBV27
CASSVSGRLSYNEQFF
TGTGCCAGCAGTGTTAGCGGGAGGCTCTCCTACAATGAGCAGTTCTTC
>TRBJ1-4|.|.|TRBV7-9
CSSSFMAGRRNEKLFF
TGTTCCAGCAGCTTCATGGCAGGGAGGCGAAATGAAAAACTGTTTTTT
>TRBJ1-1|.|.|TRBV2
CASSEAQQIEAFF
TGTGCCAGCAGTGAAGCGCAACAGATTGAAGCTTTCTTT
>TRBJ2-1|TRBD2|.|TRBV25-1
CASSEGTSGRDNEQFF
TGTGCCAGCAGTGAGGGGACTAGCGGGAGAGACAATGAGCAGTTCTTC
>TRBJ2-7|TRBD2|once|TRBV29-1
CSAQETSPYEQYF
TGCAGCGCCCAGGAGACTAGCCCCTACGAGCAGTACTTC
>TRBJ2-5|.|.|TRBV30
CAWSVFGGYQETQYF
TGTGCCTGGAGTGTATTTGGGGGGTACCAAGAGACCCAGTACTTC
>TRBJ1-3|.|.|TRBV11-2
CASSLQGSGNTIYF
TGTGCCAGCAGCTTACAGGGCTCTGGAAACACCATATATTTT
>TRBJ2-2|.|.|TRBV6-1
CASSQRQLELFF
TGTGCCAGCAGTCAAAGACAGTTGGAGCTGTTTTTT
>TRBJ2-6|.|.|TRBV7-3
CASSFSGSGANVLTF
TGTGCCAGCAGCTTTTCGGGTTCTGGGGCCAACGTCCTGACTTTC